The rows below give T cell receptor beta chains drawn from one sample of a study of CD8 T cells in ankylosing spondylitis. In TCRdb, the 5' RACE reads were re-called with MiXCR into one record per CDR3 protein. The sample lists roughly 450,000 distinct CDR3 sequences, approximately 26% occurring once. The sequencing sample was made of blood, either unsorted or a sorted T cell fraction (not recorded which). The receptor source for this set is a male donor with ankylosing spondylitis. The CDR3 runs from the conserved cysteine through the conserved F or W. D genes are given only for firm matches.

CASSPSNLQGTAQYF | TRBD1 | 15 | TRBJ2-7 | TRBV18
CAIPSGTGELFF | - | 12 | TRBJ2-2 | TRBV11-1
CASSRLAGVGGGNEQFF | TRBD2 | 17 | TRBJ2-1 | TRBV6-1
CATSRTTGLDEQYF | TRBD1 | 14 | TRBJ2-7 | TRBV5-1
CASSPQVGNDEKLFF | - | 15 | TRBJ1-4 | TRBV7-2
CASSSDLREQFF | - | 12 | TRBJ2-1 | TRBV12-3/TRBV12-4
CASSQGGIADTQYF | - | 14 | TRBJ2-3 | TRBV3-1
CASSLTAAYTEAFF | - | 14 | TRBJ1-1 | TRBV11-2
CASSLASGMVETQYF | TRBD2 | 15 | TRBJ2-5 | TRBV11-1
CGSRRGSGTEAFF | - | 13 | TRBJ1-1 | TRBV29-1
CASSFWDGGRYEQYF | - | 15 | TRBJ2-7 | TRBV12-3/TRBV12-4
CASSLRGDSPLHF | - | 13 | TRBJ1-6 | TRBV7-9
CASSLSGGDSGNTIYF | - | 16 | TRBJ1-3 | TRBV5-1
CSVTPMNTEAFF | - | 12 | TRBJ1-1 | TRBV29-1
CASSYRRANYGYTF | - | 14 | TRBJ1-2 | TRBV12-3/TRBV12-4
CASSVGGLDYGYTF | - | 14 | TRBJ1-2 | TRBV12-3/TRBV12-4
CASSLALLRAVAFF | - | 14 | TRBJ1-1 | TRBV5-1
CSVLLRADEQYF | - | 12 | TRBJ2-7 | TRBV29-1
CASSLDLHYGYTF | - | 13 | TRBJ1-2 | TRBV7-9
CASSPGRGTNEKLFF | - | 15 | TRBJ1-4 | TRBV5-1
CASSQEGGGDTQYF | TRBD2 | 14 | TRBJ2-3 | TRBV4-1
CSAPDPTGELFF | - | 12 | TRBJ2-2 | TRBV20-1
CASSGQGNTEAFF | TRBD1 | 13 | TRBJ1-1 | TRBV9
CSVDTGAGNEQFF | TRBD1 | 13 | TRBJ2-1 | TRBV29-1
CASRPTTSGGGEQFF | TRBD2 | 15 | TRBJ2-1 | TRBV3-1
CASGLVPAGGPSLDTQYF | TRBD2 | 18 | TRBJ2-3 | TRBV12-5
CASSPRTGKKDEQYF | TRBD1 | 15 | TRBJ2-7 | TRBV12-3/TRBV12-4
CATSRGDNDNAFF | - | 13 | TRBJ2-1 | TRBV15
CAWSVLWGLGTNEKLFF | - | 17 | TRBJ1-4 | TRBV30
CASGRDRVSYGYTF | TRBD1 | 14 | TRBJ1-2 | TRBV6-1
CASSLGTSLQETQYF | TRBD2 | 15 | TRBJ2-5 | TRBV5-1
CASSLMGGNTEAFF | - | 14 | TRBJ1-1 | TRBV12-3/TRBV12-4
CASSSRWGIAYNEQFF | - | 16 | TRBJ2-1 | TRBV11-2
CSARDPRTNPSPYGYTF | - | 17 | TRBJ1-2 | TRBV20-1
CASSFGTGSNEQFF | TRBD1 | 14 | TRBJ2-1 | TRBV5-1
CASSADLEQFF | - | 11 | TRBJ2-1 | TRBV7-2
CASSLSGRGNTGELFF | TRBD2 | 16 | TRBJ2-2 | TRBV5-1
CASSLEQNGYTF | - | 12 | TRBJ1-2 | TRBV7-9
CASSEARYYF | - | 10 | TRBJ2-7 | TRBV6-1
CASSATYRDPNNEQFF | - | 16 | TRBJ2-1 | TRBV7-9
CCAPGTSGRVSYEQYF | TRBD2 | 16 | TRBJ2-7 | TRBV20-1
CASSLWDGIRNEQFF | - | 15 | TRBJ2-1 | TRBV27
CASSRRVIRVDEQFF | - | 15 | TRBJ2-1 | TRBV11-2